The clone carrying this T cell receptor beta chain was seen a few times. The antigen is unknown. These data come from a study of beta chain features in type 1 diabetes. TCRB transcripts that were expressed got sequenced, as all of the isolated RNA had been reverse transcribed. Clones were sequenced by immunoSEQ multiplex PCR, and TCRdb holds only the in-frame ones, with some missing. The table includes more than 250,000 clones, about 15% detected once. Sorting of CD4+ naive, central memory, regulatory and stem cell-like memory cells was performed via CD45RO/CCR7/CD25/CD127/CD95/CD27. Whole-study results and caveats: When Type 1 diabetes patients were examined, their TCRB CDR3s proved moderately but significantly shorter in all four CD4+ subsets.

The CDR3 has 14 amino acids. The V and J ends lost 1 base and 6 bases respectively, with 12 bases between them. The germline V gene has CDR1 SGHVS and CDR2 FQNEAQ. The receptor's source is a man between 18 and 35 years old with type 1 diabetes. The source material was naive CD4+ T cells from blood. The rearrangement links TRBV7-8 to TRBJ1-1; the D is unclear. The CDR3 region has the DNA TGTGCCAGCAGCTTAGATTGGGGAGGGCCTGAAGCTTTCTTT. Translation: CASSLDWGGPEAFF.